A single sample is the source of the 28 T cell receptor beta chains below, sequenced in a study of cytotoxic CD8 clonotypes in ibrutinib-treated CLL. This table comes from immunoSEQ multiplex PCR, and its TCRdb copy is limited to in-frame clones, with some not included. The sample has some 120,000 clones, 58% seen once; the top ten hold around a third. Source: PBMCs, taken after 24 months of ibrutinib treatment. These TCRs come from a human donor with chronic lymphocytic leukemia.

The chain is built from TRBV30 and TRBJ2-7, with D perhaps given as TRBD1 or TRBD2 (5 bases each). V lost 4 bases to trimming and J lost 5 bases, with 12 bases between them. CDR3 size: 12 residues. Germline CDR1 and CDR2: GTSNPN and SVGIG (reference sequence). The CDR3 is CAWTFGANEQYF. CDR3 DNA: TGTGCCTGGACCTTCGGGGCTAACGAGCAGTACTTC.

This clone appeared a few times. This chain joins TRBV19 and TRBJ2-5; D is unresolved. CDR3 length equals 13 residues. Germline CDR1 reads LNHDA; CDR2 reads SQIVND (reference sequence). Trimming took 6 bases from V and 3 from J, leaving 11 bases between them. The CDR3 DNA is TGTGCCAGTAGCGAATGGAATGAAGAGACCCAGTACTTC. It specifies CASSEWNEETQYF.

The sample holds many counts of this clone. CDR3 bases: TGTGCCAGCAGTTACGGGGACAGGGACCAAGAGACCCAGTACTTC. As protein: CASSYGDRDQETQYF. The V and J genes are TRBV6-5 and TRBJ2-5; TRBD1 matches at 9 bases. V gave up 2 bases and J gave up 0 bases; unmatched junction bases: 1. From germline, CDR1 is MNHEY and CDR2 SVGAGI. CDR3 size: 15 residues.

The chain has TRBV29-1 and TRBJ1-1; tentative D call: TRBD1 (5 bases). Germline V CDR1 and CDR2: SQVTM, ANQGSEA. There are 12 residues in the CDR3. Trimming pared 6 bases from V and 7 bases from J, leaving 15 bases between. As DNA, the CDR3 is TGCAGCGTCCGCATCCAGGGAGTTGAAGCTTTCTTT. Translated, it gives CSVRIQGVEAFF.

This chain links TRBV19 with TRBJ2-3; D perhaps matches TRBD2 (5 bases). The CDR3 sequence is 14 residues long. Trimming removed 10 bases at V and 1 base at J, with 15 bases between. Germline CDR1 is LNHDA and CDR2 is SQIVND (reference sequence). The CDR3 DNA follows: TGTGCCACCCACGGGGATTATGGCACAGATACGCAGTATTTT. It translates to CATHGDYGTDTQYF.

The chain combines TRBV10-3 with TRBJ1-5, with unresolved D. The ends were cut back, 3 bases at V and 5 bases at J, with 8 bases in the middle. This CDR3 is 13 amino acids long. Germline lookup yields CDR1 ENHRY and CDR2 SYGVKD. CDR3 residues: CAISDGEDQPQHF. CDR3 DNA: TGTGCCATCAGTGATGGGGAGGATCAGCCCCAGCATTTT.

The count of this clone is one. The chain has TRBV18 and TRBJ1-1; 10 nucleotides agree with TRBD1. The CDR3 runs to 16 residues. V gave up 2 bases and J gave up 1 base; unmatched junction bases: 4. Germline V gives CDR1 KGHSH, CDR2 LQKENI. The CDR3 is CASSPTGQGSNTEAFF. CDR3 nucleotides: TGTGCCAGCTCACCAACGGGACAGGGGTCGAACACTGAAGCTTTCTTT.

The chain employs TRBV29-1 and TRBJ2-2; D ambiguous. Germline V gene lookup returns CDR1 SQVTM and CDR2 ANQGSEA. Trimming took 7 bases from V and 3 from J, leaving 3 bases between them. The CDR3 loop spans 10 amino acids. CDR3: CSGYTGELFF. CDR3 nucleotides: TGCAGCGGATACACCGGGGAGCTGTTTTTT.

V usage is TRBV28 and J usage is TRBJ1-6, with D perhaps TRBD1 (6 bases). V was shortened by 3 bases and J by 11 bases, with 11 bases between the two germline ends. The germline V gene encodes CDR1 MDHEN and CDR2 SYDVKM. CDR3 length: 13 residues. CDR3 region: CASSFQGPTPLHF. In DNA form, the CDR3 reads TGTGCCAGCAGTTTTCAGGGGCCAACACCCCTCCACTTT.

The chain is built from TRBV27 and TRBJ2-2; D is possibly TRBD1 (5 bases). Trimming took off 2 bases at V and 1 base at J, with 5 bases between the two ends. Germline CDR1 MNHEY, CDR2 SMNVEV (reference sequence). The CDR3 contains 14 residues. The chain's CDR3 is CASSLGQNTGELFF. The CDR3 DNA is TGTGCCAGCAGTTTAGGACAGAACACCGGGGAGCTGTTTTTT.

This chain links TRBV9 with TRBJ2-7; D remains unclear. Germline assignment: CDR1 SGDLS and CDR2 YYNGEE. V shed 6 bases and J shed 4 bases, with 17 bases lying between them. The CDR3 loop spans 14 amino acids. The CDR3 sequence: CASNPGPRPYEQYF. CDR3 nucleotide sequence: TGTGCCAGCAACCCAGGACCGAGACCTTACGAGCAGTACTTC. The entire variable domain, with the rest obtained from reference TRBV9 and TRBJ2-7, is as follows: DSGVTQTPKHLITATGQRVTLRCSPRSGDLSVYWYQQSLDQGLQFLIQYYNGEERAKGNILERFSAQQFPDLHSELNLSSLELGDSALYFCASNPGPRPYEQYFGPGTRLTVT.

This clone showed up just a few times. This sequence joins TRBV19 and TRBJ2-2; 10 bases agree with TRBD1. The CDR3 sequence is 16 residues long. Germline V gene lookup returns CDR1 LNHDA and CDR2 SQIVND (reference sequence). V shed 6 bases and J 0 bases; nucleotides not matched to a gene: 4. CDR3 region: CASSTGTGANTGELFF. CDR3 in DNA: TGTGCCAGTAGCACCGGGACAGGGGCGAACACCGGGGAGCTGTTTTTT.

This clone was observed a handful of times. The chain carries TRBV27 and TRBJ1-6; D not resolved. V lost 4 bases, J lost 10 bases, and 20 bases lay in between. CDR1 MNHEY and CDR2 SMNVEV come from the germline V gene (reference sequence). The CDR3 has 16 residues. The DNA of the CDR3 is TGTGCCAGCAGTTATGAACAGCCGTCGGTGATGTCACCCCTCCACTTT. Protein product: CASSYEQPSVMSPLHF.

About this clone: A junction boundary mismatches the germline segment, possibly from a read error. The chain employs TRBV7-7 and TRBJ2-7; tentatively, D is TRBD1 (5 bases). The germline V gene encodes CDR1 SSHAT and CDR2 FNYEAQ (reference sequence). This CDR3 is 12 amino acids long. The CDR3 sequence: CASSPDSGKQYF. Written as DNA, the CDR3 is TGTGCTAGCAGCCCTGACAGTGGCAAGCAGTACTTC.

There are a few counts of this clone. The genes are TRBV15 and TRBJ2-2; D is unclear. The germline V gene encodes CDR1 LNHNV and CDR2 YYDKDF (reference sequence). The CDR3 runs 12 residues. Trimming pared 0 bases from V and 8 bases from J, leaving 4 bases between. CDR3 bases: TGTGCCACCAGCAGAGATGGTGGGGAGCTGTTTTTT. Its translation is CATSRDGGELFF.

The V gene is TRBV4-1, the J gene TRBJ2-2; 8 bases agree with TRBD1. This CDR3 spans 15 amino acids. Germline CDR1 and CDR2: MGHRA and YSYEKL. V shed 4 bases and J 4 bases; nucleotides not matched to a gene: 5. This CDR3 is CASSLSGQGTGELFF. CDR3 coding DNA: TGCGCCAGCAGCCTAAGCGGACAGGGCACCGGGGAGCTGTTTTTT.

J is TRBJ1-2 and V is TRBV10-3; 11 bases map to TRBD1. The CDR3 spans 15 residues. The germline V gene has CDR1 ENHRY and CDR2 SYGVKD. V gave up 4 bases and J gave up 1 base; unmatched junction bases: 2. The CDR3 DNA is TGTGCCATCAGTGCGGGGACAGGGGGTAACTATGGCTACACCTTC. The encoded protein is CAISAGTGGNYGYTF.

CDR3 DNA: TGTGCCAGCAGCCGTGGGAGCGGGGCCTTGGATACGCAGTATTTT. Amino acid sequence: CASSRGSGALDTQYF. The chain couples TRBV7-3 to TRBJ2-3; 7 bases match TRBD2. The CDR3 is 15 residues long. Germline CDR1 is SGHTA and CDR2 is FQGTGA. The J segment lost 6 bases and the V segment lost 5 bases, leaving 11 bases of the junction unmatched.

A single count supports this clone. The chain links TRBV5-1 to TRBJ2-5; D possibly corresponds to TRBD2 (6 bases). TRBJ2-7 matches the DNA end more closely, so the J call is doubtful. The CDR3 has 14 amino acids. Germline assignment: CDR1 SGHRS and CDR2 YFSETQ. The CDR3 region has the DNA TGCGCCAGCAACGCGGGGAATTGGGGCTACGAGCAGTACTTC. Its translation is CASNAGNWGYEQYF.

The chain combines TRBV6-1 with TRBJ2-3; 8 bases align to TRBD2. Looked up from germline, CDR1 is MNHNS and CDR2 is SASEGT. The CDR3 length is 18 residues. V lost 3 bases and J lost 3; bases outside the gene matches: 14. The CDR3 region has the DNA TGTGCCAGCAGTGACCTCCCCCCCTCGGGAGGGAAGACAGATACGCAGTATTTT. Residues: CASSDLPPSGGKTDTQYF.

The CDR3 loop reads CAWRGSRLVAYNEQFF. The CDR3 DNA sequence: TGTGCCTGGAGGGGCAGCAGACTAGTAGCCTACAATGAGCAGTTCTTC. J is TRBJ2-1 and V is TRBV30; weak D call: TRBD2 (6 bases). CDR1 and CDR2 from the germline V gene are GTSNPN and SVGIG (reference sequence). The CDR3 has 16 residues. The ends were cut back, 3 bases at V and 2 bases at J, with 17 bases in the middle.

This clone showed up just a few times. The V gene is TRBV29-1, the J gene TRBJ2-1, with D perhaps TRBD1 (6 bases). V gave up 7 bases and J gave up 5 bases, with 18 bases separating them. The CDR3 covers 14 residues. Germline assignment: CDR1 SQVTM and CDR2 ANQGSEA. The CDR3 nucleotides read TGCAGCGGACGACTCCGGGACACAGACAATGAGCAGTTCTTC. The encoded protein is CSGRLRDTDNEQFF.

V gene TRBV30 combines with J gene TRBJ1-5; possibly TRBD1 for D (5 bases). The CDR3 loop spans 14 amino acids. The germline V gene encodes CDR1 GTSNPN and CDR2 SVGIG (reference sequence). Between the trimmed V and J ends, which lost 0 bases and 2 bases, there was a span of 8 bases. The CDR3 nucleotides read TGTGCCTGGAGTGTACAACAGGGCAATCAGCCCCAGCATTTT. Amino acid sequence: CAWSVQQGNQPQHF.

The chain couples TRBV6-5 to TRBJ2-7; TRBD1 matches 7 bases. With V trimmed by 0 bases and J by 4 bases, 3 bases remained unmatched. Germline V gene data show CDR1 as MNHEY and CDR2 as SVGAGI. There are 14 residues in the CDR3. The CDR3 DNA follows: TGTGCCAGCAGTTACTCAGGGGGCAGGTACGAGCAGTACTTC. This translates into CASSYSGGRYEQYF.

This clone has a handful of counts. CDR3 nucleotide sequence: TGTGCCAGCAGTTCTGACCCAGATACGCAGTATTTT. Translation gives CASSSDPDTQYF. The chain employs TRBV13 and TRBJ2-3; D is unclear. In germline, CDR1 is PRHDT, CDR2 FYEKMQ (reference sequence). The CDR3 loop spans 12 amino acids. With 6 bases removed from V and 4 bases from J, the gap between germline ends came to 8 bases.

The gene calls are TRBV7-6 and TRBJ2-1; 8 nucleotides line up with TRBD2. The CDR3 sequence is 16 residues long. Trimming cost V 5 bases and J 8 bases; bases outside gene matches: 14. Germline CDR1 reads SGHVS; CDR2 reads FNYEAQ. CDR3 bases: TGTGCCAGCAGCGCCCAACCGGGGGGGTTCATGGATGAGCAGTTCTTC. This codes for CASSAQPGGFMDEQFF.

The chain has TRBV6-5 and TRBJ2-5; 8 positions match TRBD2. Trimming cost V 0 bases and J 5 bases; bases outside gene matches: 5. Germline assignment: CDR1 MNHEY and CDR2 SVGAGI. The CDR3 runs 15 residues. For the CDR3, the DNA is TGTGCCAGCAGTTACTCGGGACTAGGTGGGGAGACCCAGTACTTC. Translated, it gives CASSYSGLGGETQYF.

J is TRBJ1-2 and V is TRBV27, with 7 bases identical to TRBD1. V was clipped by 7 bases and J by 5 bases; unmatched bases: 10. The CDR3 has 14 residues. Germline CDR1 and CDR2: MNHEY and SMNVEV (reference sequence). CDR3 DNA sequence: TGTGCCAGCAAAGCAACCGGGACAGTGTATGGCTACACCTTC. Residues: CASKATGTVYGYTF.